Listed below are T cell receptor beta chains from one sample, sequenced in a study of neurological immune-mediated disorders. TCRdb re-analysed the 5' RACE reads in MiXCR, keeping a single row per CDR3 protein. The sample has 35,000 or so distinct CDR3 sequences, approximately 10% seen once. Specimen: PBMCs. These receptors were obtained from a woman aged 25 to 39 with HTLV-1-associated myelopathy (HAM/TSP). Each CDR3 is given with its conserved first and last residue. Each record gives: CDR3 protein, CDR3 DNA, J gene, V gene, clone size, D gene. A D gene is named only where the DNA matches it firmly. Some rows mark clone size as missing; the rest say once, few, many or name a class of expanded clone.

CDR3aa: CASSPRDRESSGANVLTF; CDR3nt: TGTGCCAGCTCACCGCGGGACAGAGAAAGCTCTGGGGCCAACGTCCTGACTTTC; j_gene: TRBJ2-6; v_gene: TRBV18; abundance: -; d_gene: -
CDR3aa: CASSEAGGMGNQPQHF; CDR3nt: TGTGCCAGCAGTGAAGCTGGAGGGATGGGCAATCAGCCCCAGCATTTT; j_gene: TRBJ1-5; v_gene: TRBV6-1; abundance: -; d_gene: -
CDR3aa: CASSFYPLENGYTF; CDR3nt: TGCGCCAGCAGCTTCTACCCCTTGGAGAATGGCTACACCTTC; j_gene: TRBJ1-2; v_gene: TRBV5-1; abundance: many; d_gene: -
CDR3aa: CSASMGRDTQYF; CDR3nt: TGCAGTGCTAGTATGGGCAGGGATACGCAGTATTTT; j_gene: TRBJ2-3; v_gene: TRBV20-1; abundance: many; d_gene: -
CDR3aa: CSAPKPPRAAGYTF; CDR3nt: TGCAGTGCTCCGAAACCCCCCCGGGCTGCCGGCTACACCTTC; j_gene: TRBJ1-2; v_gene: TRBV20-1; abundance: many; d_gene: -
CDR3aa: CATSRVEWGLTSRHVQQYF; CDR3nt: TGTGCCACCAGCAGAGTTGAGTGGGGACTAACCTCTAGGCACGTTCAGCAGTATTTT; j_gene: TRBJ2-3; v_gene: TRBV15; abundance: many; d_gene: TRBD2
CDR3aa: CASSESGLDEKLFF; CDR3nt: TGTGCCAGCAGTGAGTCAGGGTTAGATGAAAAACTGTTTTTT; j_gene: TRBJ1-4; v_gene: TRBV6-1; abundance: many; d_gene: -
CDR3aa: CSAGQAGTGYEQYF; CDR3nt: TGCAGTGCTGGCCAAGCCGGGACAGGGTACGAGCAGTACTTC; j_gene: TRBJ2-7; v_gene: TRBV20-1; abundance: many; d_gene: TRBD1
CDR3aa: CSARDRKSYNEQFF; CDR3nt: TGCAGTGCCAGGGACCGGAAGAGCTACAATGAGCAGTTCTTC; j_gene: TRBJ2-1; v_gene: TRBV20-1; abundance: many; d_gene: -
CDR3aa: CASSFNEVGTEAFF; CDR3nt: TGCGCCAGCAGCTTTAACGAGGTCGGCACTGAAGCTTTCTTT; j_gene: TRBJ1-1; v_gene: TRBV5-1; abundance: many; d_gene: -
CDR3aa: CASSQDWQGSNYGYTF; CDR3nt: TGCGCCAGCAGCCAAGATTGGCAGGGCTCTAACTATGGCTACACCTTC; j_gene: TRBJ1-2; v_gene: TRBV4-1; abundance: few; d_gene: -
CDR3aa: CASRVEMRLDTQYF; CDR3nt: TGCGCCAGCAGGGTCGAGATGAGGCTAGATACGCAGTATTTT; j_gene: TRBJ2-3; v_gene: TRBV5-1; abundance: many; d_gene: -
CDR3aa: CANSLHSGELFF; CDR3nt: TGTGCCAACAGCTTACATTCCGGGGAGCTGTTTTTT; j_gene: TRBJ2-2; v_gene: TRBV7-9; abundance: -; d_gene: -
CDR3aa: CAISEQGYEQYF; CDR3nt: TGTGCCATCAGTGAACAGGGCTACGAGCAGTACTTC; j_gene: TRBJ2-7; v_gene: TRBV10-3; abundance: many; d_gene: -
CDR3aa: CATGVTGELFF; CDR3nt: TGTGCCACCGGGGTCACCGGGGAGCTGTTTTTT; j_gene: TRBJ2-2; v_gene: TRBV10-3; abundance: many; d_gene: -
CDR3aa: CASATHNEQFF; CDR3nt: TGTGCCTCAGCGACGCACAATGAGCAGTTCTTC; j_gene: TRBJ2-1; v_gene: TRBV30; abundance: many; d_gene: -
CDR3aa: CASRAGGNQPQHF; CDR3nt: TGTGCCAGCAGGGCGGGAGGTAATCAGCCCCAGCATTTT; j_gene: TRBJ1-5; v_gene: TRBV6-5; abundance: many; d_gene: -
CDR3aa: CSARVGGGTDTQYF; CDR3nt: TGCAGTGCTAGAGTCGGGGGGGGCACAGATACGCAGTATTTT; j_gene: TRBJ2-3; v_gene: TRBV20-1; abundance: many; d_gene: TRBD2